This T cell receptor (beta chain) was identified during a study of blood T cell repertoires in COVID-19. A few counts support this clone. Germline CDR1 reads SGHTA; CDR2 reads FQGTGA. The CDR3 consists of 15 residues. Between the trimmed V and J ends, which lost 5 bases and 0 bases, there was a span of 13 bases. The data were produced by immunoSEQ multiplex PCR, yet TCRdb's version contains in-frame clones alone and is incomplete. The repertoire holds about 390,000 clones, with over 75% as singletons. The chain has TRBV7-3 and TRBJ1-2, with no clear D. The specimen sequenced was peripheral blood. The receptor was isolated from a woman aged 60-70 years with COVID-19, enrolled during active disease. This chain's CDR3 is CASSPSSGANYGYTF. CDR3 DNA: TGTGCCAGCAGCCCAAGCTCCGGGGCTAACTATGGCTACACCTTC. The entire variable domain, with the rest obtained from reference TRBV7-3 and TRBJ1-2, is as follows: GAGVSQTPSNKVTEKGKYVELRCDPISGHTALYWYRQSLGQGPEFLIYFQGTGAADDSGLPNDRFFAVRPEGSVSTLKIQRTERGDSAVYLCASSPSSGANYGYTFGSGTRLTVV.